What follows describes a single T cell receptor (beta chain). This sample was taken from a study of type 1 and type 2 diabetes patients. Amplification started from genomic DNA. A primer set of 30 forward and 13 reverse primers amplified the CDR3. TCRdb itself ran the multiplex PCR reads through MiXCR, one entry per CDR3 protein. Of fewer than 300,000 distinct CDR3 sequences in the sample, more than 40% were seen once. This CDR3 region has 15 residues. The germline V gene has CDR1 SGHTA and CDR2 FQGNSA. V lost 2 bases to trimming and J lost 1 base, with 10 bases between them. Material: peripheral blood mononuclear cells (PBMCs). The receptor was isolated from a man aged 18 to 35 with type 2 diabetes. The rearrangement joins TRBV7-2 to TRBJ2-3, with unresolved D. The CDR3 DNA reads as TGTGCCAGCAGCTTATCAATACTCGGCACAGATACGCAGTATTTT. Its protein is CASSLSILGTDTQYF.